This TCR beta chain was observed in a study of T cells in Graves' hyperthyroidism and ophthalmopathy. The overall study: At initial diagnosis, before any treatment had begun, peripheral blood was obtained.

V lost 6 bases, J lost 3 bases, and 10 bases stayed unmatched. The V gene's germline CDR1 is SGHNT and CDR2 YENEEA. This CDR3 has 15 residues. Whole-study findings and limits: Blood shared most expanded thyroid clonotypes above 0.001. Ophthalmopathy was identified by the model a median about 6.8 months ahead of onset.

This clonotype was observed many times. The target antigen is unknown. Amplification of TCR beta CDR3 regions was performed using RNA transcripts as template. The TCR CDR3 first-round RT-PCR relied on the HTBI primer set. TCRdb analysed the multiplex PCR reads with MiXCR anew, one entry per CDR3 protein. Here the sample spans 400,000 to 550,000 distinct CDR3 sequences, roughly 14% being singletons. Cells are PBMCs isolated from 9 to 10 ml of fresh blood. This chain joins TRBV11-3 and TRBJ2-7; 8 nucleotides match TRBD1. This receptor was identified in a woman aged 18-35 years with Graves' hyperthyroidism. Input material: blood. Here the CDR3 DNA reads TGTGCCAGCAGGAGAACCGGGACAGGCTACTACGAGCAGTACTTC. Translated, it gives CASRRTGTGYYEQYF.